This T cell receptor beta chain was profiled in a study of T-cell reconstitution after alpha-beta-depleted transplantation in children. The CDR3 spans 17 residues. Germline V lookup: CDR1 MNHEY, CDR2 SVGAGI. Trimming took 2 bases from V and 3 from J, leaving 19 bases between them. This clonotype was seen many times. A library of TCRbeta sequences, prepared with unique molecular identifiers, was generated. TCRdb fed the PCR reads into MiXCR, producing one record per CDR3 protein. The table records hundreds of thousands of distinct CDR3 sequences, 12% of them present only once. This specimen was PBMCs from the stem cell graft donor, taken from the stem cell graft. The chain uses TRBV6-5 and TRBJ1-2, with D hard to call. The TCR was taken from a human donor who donated a stem cell graft to a child with acute lymphoblastic leukemia. The CDR3 DNA follows: TGTGCCAGCAGTTACGACGGCTCGGCGGGCAGACACTATGGCTACACCTTC. Its protein product is CASSYDGSAGRHYGYTF.